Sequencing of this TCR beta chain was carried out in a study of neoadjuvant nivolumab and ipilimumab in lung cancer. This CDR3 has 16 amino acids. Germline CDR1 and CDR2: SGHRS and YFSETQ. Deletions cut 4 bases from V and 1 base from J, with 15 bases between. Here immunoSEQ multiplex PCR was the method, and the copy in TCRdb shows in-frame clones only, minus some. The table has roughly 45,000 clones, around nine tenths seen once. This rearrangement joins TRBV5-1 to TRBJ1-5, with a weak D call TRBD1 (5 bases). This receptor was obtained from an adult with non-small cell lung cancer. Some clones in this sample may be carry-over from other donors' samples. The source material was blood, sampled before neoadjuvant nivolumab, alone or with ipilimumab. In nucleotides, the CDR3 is TGCGCCAGCAGCCCGCCGAGGGACGGCAGCAATCAGCCCCAGCATTTT. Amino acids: CASSPPRDGSNQPQHF.